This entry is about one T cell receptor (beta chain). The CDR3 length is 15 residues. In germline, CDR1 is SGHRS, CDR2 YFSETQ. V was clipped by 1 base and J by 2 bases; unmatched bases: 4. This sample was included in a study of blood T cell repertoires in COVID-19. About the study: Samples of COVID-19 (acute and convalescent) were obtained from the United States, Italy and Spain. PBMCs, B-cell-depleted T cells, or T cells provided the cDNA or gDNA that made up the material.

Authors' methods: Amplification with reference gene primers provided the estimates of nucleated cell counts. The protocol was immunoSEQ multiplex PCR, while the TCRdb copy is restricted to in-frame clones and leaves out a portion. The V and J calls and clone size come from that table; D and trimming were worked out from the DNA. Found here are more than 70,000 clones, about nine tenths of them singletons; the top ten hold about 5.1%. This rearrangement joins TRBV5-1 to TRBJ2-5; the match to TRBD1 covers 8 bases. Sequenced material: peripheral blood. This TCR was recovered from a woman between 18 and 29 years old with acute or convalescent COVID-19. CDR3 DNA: TGCGCCAGCAGCTTGACAACAGGGGGTCAAGAGACCCAGTACTTC. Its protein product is CASSLTTGGQETQYF.